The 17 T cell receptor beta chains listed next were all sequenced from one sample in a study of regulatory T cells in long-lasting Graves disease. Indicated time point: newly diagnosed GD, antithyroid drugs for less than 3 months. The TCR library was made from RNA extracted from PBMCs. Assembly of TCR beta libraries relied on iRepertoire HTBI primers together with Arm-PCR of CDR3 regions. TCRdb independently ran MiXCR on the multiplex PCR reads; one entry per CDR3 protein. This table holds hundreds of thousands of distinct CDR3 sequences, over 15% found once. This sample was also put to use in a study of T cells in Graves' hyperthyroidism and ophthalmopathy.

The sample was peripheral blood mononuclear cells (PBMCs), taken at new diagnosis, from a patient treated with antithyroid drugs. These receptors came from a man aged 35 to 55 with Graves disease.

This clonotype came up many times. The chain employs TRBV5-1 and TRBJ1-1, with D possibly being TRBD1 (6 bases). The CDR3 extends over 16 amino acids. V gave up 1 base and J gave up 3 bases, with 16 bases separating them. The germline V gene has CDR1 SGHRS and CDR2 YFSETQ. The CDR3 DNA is TGCGCCAGCAGCTTGATCGGGGGCGTGGGGGACACTGAAGCTTTCTTT. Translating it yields CASSLIGGVGDTEAFF. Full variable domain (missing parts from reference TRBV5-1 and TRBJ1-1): KAGVTQTPRYLIKTRGQQVTLSCSPISGHRSVSWYQQTPGQGLQFLFEYFSETQRNKGNFPGRFSGRQFSNSRSEMNVSTLELGDSALYLCASSLIGGVGDTEAFFGQGTRLTVV.

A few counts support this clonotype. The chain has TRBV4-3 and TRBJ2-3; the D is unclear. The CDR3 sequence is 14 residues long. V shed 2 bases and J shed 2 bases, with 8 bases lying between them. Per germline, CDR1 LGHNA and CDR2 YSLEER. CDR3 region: CASSQTTATDTQYF. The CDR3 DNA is TGCGCCAGCAGCCAAACGACGGCCACAGATACGCAGTATTTT.

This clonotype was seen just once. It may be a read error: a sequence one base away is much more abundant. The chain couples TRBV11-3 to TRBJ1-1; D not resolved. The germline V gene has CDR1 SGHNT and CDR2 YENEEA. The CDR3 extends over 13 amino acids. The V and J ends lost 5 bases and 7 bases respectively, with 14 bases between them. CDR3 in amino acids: CASSPGGRGEAFF. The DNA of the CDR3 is TGTGCCAGCAGCCCAGGTGGACGGGGTGAAGCTTTCTTT.

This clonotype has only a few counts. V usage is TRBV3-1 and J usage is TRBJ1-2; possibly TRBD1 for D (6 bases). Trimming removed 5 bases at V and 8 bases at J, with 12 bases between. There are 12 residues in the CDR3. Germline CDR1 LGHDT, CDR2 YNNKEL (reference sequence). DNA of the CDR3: TGTGCCAGCAGCGATAGGGGGGTCGGCTACACCTTC. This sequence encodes CASSDRGVGYTF.

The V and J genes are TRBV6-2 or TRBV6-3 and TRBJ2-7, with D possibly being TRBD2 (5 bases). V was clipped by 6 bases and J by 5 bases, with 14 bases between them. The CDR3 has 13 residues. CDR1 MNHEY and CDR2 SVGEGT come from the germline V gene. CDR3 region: CASRKTGGNEQYF. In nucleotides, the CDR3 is TGTGCCAGCAGGAAGACCGGAGGTAACGAGCAGTACTTC.

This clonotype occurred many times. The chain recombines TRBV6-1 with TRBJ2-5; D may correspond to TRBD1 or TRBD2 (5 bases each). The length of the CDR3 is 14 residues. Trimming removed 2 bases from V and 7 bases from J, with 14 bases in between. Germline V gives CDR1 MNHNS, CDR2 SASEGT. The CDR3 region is CASSERDQLWTQYF. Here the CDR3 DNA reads TGTGCCAGCAGTGAAAGGGACCAGCTGTGGACCCAGTACTTC.

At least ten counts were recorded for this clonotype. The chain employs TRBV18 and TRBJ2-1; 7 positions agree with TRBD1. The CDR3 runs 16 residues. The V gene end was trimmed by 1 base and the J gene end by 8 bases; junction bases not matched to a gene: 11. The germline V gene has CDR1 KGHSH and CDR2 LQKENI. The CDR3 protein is CASSPRDRGYWDEQFF. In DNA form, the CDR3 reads TGTGCCAGCTCACCACGGGACAGAGGCTATTGGGATGAGCAGTTCTTC.

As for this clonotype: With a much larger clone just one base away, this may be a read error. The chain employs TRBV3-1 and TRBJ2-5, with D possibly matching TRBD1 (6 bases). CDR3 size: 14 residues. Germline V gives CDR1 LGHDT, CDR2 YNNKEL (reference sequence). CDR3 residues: CTSSQLGQQETQYF. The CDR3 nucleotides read TGTACCAGCAGCCAACTCGGACAGCAAGAGACCCAGTACTTC.

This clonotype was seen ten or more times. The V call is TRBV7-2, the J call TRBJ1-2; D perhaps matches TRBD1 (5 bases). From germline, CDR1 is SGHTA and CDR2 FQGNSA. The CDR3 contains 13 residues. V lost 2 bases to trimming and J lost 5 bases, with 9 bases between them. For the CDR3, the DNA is TGTGCCAGCAGCTTAAGGAAGGGGTATGGCTACACCTTC. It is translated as CASSLRKGYGYTF. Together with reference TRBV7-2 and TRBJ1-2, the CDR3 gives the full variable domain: GAGVSQSPSNKVTEKGKDVELRCDPISGHTALYWYRQSLGQGLEFLIYFQGNSAPDKSGLPSDRFSAERTGGSVSTLTIQRTQQEDSAVYLCASSLRKGYGYTFGSGTRLTVV.

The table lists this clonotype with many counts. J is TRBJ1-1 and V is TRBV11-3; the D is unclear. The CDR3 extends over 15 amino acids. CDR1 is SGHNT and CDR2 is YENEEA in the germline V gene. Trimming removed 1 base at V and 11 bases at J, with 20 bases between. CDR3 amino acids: CASSLGGPSSLRAFF. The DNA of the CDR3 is TGTGCCAGCAGCTTAGGGGGTCCTTCGTCCCTGCGGGCTTTCTTT.

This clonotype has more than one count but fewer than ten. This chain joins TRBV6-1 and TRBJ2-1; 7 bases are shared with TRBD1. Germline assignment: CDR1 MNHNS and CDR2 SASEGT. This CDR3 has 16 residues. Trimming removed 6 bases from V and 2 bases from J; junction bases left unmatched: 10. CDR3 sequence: CASSNKPGTAYNEQFF. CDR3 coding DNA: TGTGCCAGCAGCAACAAACCCGGGACAGCCTACAATGAGCAGTTCTTC.

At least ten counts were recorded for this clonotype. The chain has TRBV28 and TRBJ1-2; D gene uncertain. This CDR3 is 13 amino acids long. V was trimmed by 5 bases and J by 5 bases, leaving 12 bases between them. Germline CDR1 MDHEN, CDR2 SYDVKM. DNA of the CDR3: TGTGCCAGCAGTGCTGGGGAAAGTTATGGCTACACCTTC. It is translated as CASSAGESYGYTF.

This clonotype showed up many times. CDR3 sequence (DNA): TGTGCCAGCAGCTTGAGAGCTAACTATGGCTACACCTTC. Its protein is CASSLRANYGYTF. The V gene is TRBV13, the J gene TRBJ1-2, with D unresolved. The V and J ends lost 3 bases and 0 bases respectively, with 5 bases between them. CDR1 and CDR2 (germline): PRHDT, FYEKMQ (reference sequence). This CDR3 is built from 13 residues.

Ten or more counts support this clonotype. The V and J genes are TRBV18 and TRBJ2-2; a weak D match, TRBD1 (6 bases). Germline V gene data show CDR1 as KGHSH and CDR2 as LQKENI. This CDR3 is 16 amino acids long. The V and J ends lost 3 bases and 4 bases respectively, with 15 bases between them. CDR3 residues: CASSPADRFVTGELFF. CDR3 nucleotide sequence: TGTGCCAGCTCACCTGCAGACAGGTTCGTCACCGGGGAGCTGTTTTTT.

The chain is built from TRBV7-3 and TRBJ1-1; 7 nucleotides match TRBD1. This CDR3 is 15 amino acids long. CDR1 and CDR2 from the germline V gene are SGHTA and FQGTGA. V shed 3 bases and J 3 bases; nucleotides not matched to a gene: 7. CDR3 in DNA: TGTGCCAGCAGCTTTACAGGGGTCGGAGACACTGAAGCTTTCTTT. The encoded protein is CASSFTGVGDTEAFF.

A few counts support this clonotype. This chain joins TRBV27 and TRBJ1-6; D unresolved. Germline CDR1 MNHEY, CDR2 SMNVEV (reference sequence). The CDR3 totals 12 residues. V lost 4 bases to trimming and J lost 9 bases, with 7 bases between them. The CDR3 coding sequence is TGTGCCAGCAGTTCCAGTTTTTCACCCCTCCACTTT. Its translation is CASSSSFSPLHF.

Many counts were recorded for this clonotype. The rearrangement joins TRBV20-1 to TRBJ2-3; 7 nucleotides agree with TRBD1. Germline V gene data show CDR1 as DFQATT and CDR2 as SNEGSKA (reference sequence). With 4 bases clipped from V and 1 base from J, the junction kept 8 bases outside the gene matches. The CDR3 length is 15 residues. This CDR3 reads CSAIYRGRGTDTQYF. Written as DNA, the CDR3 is TGCAGTGCTATCTACAGGGGCCGCGGCACAGATACGCAGTATTTT.